Below, 2 T cell receptor beta chains from the same sample are listed, as sequenced in a study of T cell changes during pregnancy in multiple sclerosis. Profiling relied on immunoSEQ multiplex PCR, and the TCRdb table lists in-frame clones only, not all of them. The sample consists of approximately 87,000 clones, 75% to 95% of them appearing once. The sequencing here drew on CD4+ T cells from peripheral blood mononuclear cells, taken in the second trimester of pregnancy. The receptors were sampled from a female donor with multiple sclerosis, enrolled in a pregnancy study.

V and J are TRBV4-1 and TRBJ1-1; 11 bases map to TRBD1. Germline values: CDR1 MGHRA, CDR2 YSYEKL. V gave up 4 bases and J gave up 4 bases; unmatched junction bases: 5. The CDR3 contains 15 residues. CDR3 sequence (DNA): TGCGCCAGCAGCCCCAGGGGACAGGGGGGCACTGAAGCTTTCTTT. Translation gives CASSPRGQGGTEAFF.

The genes are TRBV30 and TRBJ1-1; D is undetermined. V lost 3 bases, J lost 0 bases, and 14 bases lay in between. The CDR3 is made up of 15 amino acids. Germline V gives CDR1 GTSNPN, CDR2 SVGIG (reference sequence). CDR3 loop: CAWRKWRQMNTEAFF. CDR3 nucleotides: TGTGCCTGGAGAAAGTGGCGGCAGATGAACACTGAAGCTTTCTTT.